Listed here are 5 T cell receptor beta chains from one sample, sequenced in a study of naive and memory T cell subsets. The SP2 primer and nested alpha and beta constant region primers amplified ligated cDNA in four rounds. One entry per CDR3 protein, called by TCRdb with MiXCR from the UMI-ligation and nested PCR reads. The profile shows more than 30,000 distinct CDR3 sequences, approximately 9.9% of them singletons. As for treatment: skin biopsy from PPD injection site in Mantoux-positive individual. The library had UMIs added by 3' ligation of an oligonucleotide to TCR cDNA. Here the sequenced sample was skin, taken from a tuberculin skin test site. The receptors stem from an adult in good health.

This clonotype is deemed medium-sized. This rearrangement joins TRBV7-9 to TRBJ2-7, with TRBD2 matching 12 bases. After removal of 3 bases from V and 7 bases from J, the junction contained 4 bases not matched to a gene. This CDR3 has 14 amino acids. Germline V gives CDR1 SEHNR, CDR2 FQNEAQ (reference sequence). The CDR3 is CASSLTSGSNEQYF. The DNA of the CDR3 is TGTGCCAGCAGCTTGACTAGCGGGAGTAATGAGCAGTACTTC.

The chain uses TRBV18 and TRBJ2-5, with unresolved D. Between the trimmed V and J ends, which lost 2 bases and 4 bases, there was a span of 11 bases. The CDR3 loop spans 14 amino acids. CDR1 is KGHSH, CDR2 LQKENI, per germline. CDR3 coding DNA: TGTGCCAGCTCACCAGGGCGAGCGCCAGAGACCCAGTACTTC. Amino acid sequence: CASSPGRAPETQYF.

V and J are TRBV29-1 and TRBJ2-1; either TRBD1 or TRBD2 may supply D (5 bases each). Per germline, CDR1 SQVTM and CDR2 ANQGSEA. This CDR3 comprises 13 residues. V dropped 4 bases and J dropped 9 bases, with 16 bases sitting between them. The CDR3 nucleotides are TGCAGCGTTGTGAAACAGGAGGCGAGTGAGCAGTTCTTC. It translates to CSVVKQEASEQFF.

This clonotype came up many times. V gene TRBV4-2 combines with J gene TRBJ1-1, with a tentative D call TRBD1 (5 bases). V dropped 4 bases and J dropped 1 base, with 10 bases sitting between them. The CDR3 length is 14 residues. CDR1 and CDR2 (germline): LGHNA, YNFKEQ. The CDR3 DNA follows: TGTGCCAGCAGCCGGGGGTCTCAGAACACTGAAGCTTTCTTT. Translating gives CASSRGSQNTEAFF.

This clonotype was detected ten times or more. This rearrangement joins TRBV6-6 to TRBJ1-2, with 7 bases matching TRBD1. The CDR3 has 14 residues. CDR1 is MNHNY, CDR2 SVGAGI, per germline (reference sequence). V shed 3 bases, J shed 0 bases, and the junction held 1 base outside the gene matches. CDR3 nucleotide sequence: TGTGCCAGCAGTTATGACAGGGCTAACTATGGCTACACCTTC. Protein product: CASSYDRANYGYTF.